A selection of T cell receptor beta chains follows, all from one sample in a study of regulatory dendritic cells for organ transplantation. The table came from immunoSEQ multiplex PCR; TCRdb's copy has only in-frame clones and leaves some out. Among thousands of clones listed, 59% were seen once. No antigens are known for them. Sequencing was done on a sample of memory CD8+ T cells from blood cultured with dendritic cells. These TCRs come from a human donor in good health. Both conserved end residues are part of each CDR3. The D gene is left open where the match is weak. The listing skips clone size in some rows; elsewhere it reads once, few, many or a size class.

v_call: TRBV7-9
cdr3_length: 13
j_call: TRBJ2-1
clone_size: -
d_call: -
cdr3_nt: TGTGCCAGCAGCTTGTTAGATGAGGCTGAGCAGTTCTTC
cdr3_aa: CASSLLDEAEQFF

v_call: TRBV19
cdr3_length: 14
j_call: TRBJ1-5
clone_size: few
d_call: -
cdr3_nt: TGTGCCAGTAGTATCGCGGCACCTAATCAGCCCCAGCATTTT
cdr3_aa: CASSIAAPNQPQHF

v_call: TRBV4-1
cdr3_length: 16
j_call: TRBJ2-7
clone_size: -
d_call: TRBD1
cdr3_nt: TGCGCCAGCAGCCAAGATTGGCCAGGGGGTGCCTACGAGCAGTACTTC
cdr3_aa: CASSQDWPGGAYEQYF

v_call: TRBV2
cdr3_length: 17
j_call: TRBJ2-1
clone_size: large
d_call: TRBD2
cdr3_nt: TGTGCCAGCAGTGAAGGAAGTCCGGGGGGGCACGGCAATGAGCAGTTCTTC
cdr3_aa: CASSEGSPGGHGNEQFF

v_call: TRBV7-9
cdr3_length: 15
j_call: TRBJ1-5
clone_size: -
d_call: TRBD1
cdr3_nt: TGTGCCAGCAGCCCCGACAGGGCAAGTGATCAGCCCCAGCATTTT
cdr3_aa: CASSPDRASDQPQHF

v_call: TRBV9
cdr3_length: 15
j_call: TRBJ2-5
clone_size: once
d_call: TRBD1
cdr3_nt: TGTGCCAGCAGCGTTTCCGGGACAGGGGGAGAGACCCAGTACTTC
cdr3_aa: CASSVSGTGGETQYF

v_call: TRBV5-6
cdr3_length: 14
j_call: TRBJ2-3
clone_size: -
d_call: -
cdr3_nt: TGTGCCAGCAGCTTGGGTACAGGGTTAGATACGCAGTATTTT
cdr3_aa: CASSLGTGLDTQYF

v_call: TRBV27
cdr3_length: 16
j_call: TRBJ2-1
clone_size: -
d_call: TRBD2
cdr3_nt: TGTGCCAGCAGTCCCCCACTAGCGGGGGCGTCCAATGAGCAGTTCTTC
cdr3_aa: CASSPPLAGASNEQFF

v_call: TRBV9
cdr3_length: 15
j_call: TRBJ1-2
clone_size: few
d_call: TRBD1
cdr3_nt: TGTGCCAGCAGCGCCCTTTTAACAGGGGACCATGGCTACACCTTC
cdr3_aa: CASSALLTGDHGYTF

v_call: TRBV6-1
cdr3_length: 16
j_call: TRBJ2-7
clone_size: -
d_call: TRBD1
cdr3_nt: TGTGCCAGCAGTGAAGTACAGGGGGTACATCGCCACGAGCAGTACTTC
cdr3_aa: CASSEVQGVHRHEQYF

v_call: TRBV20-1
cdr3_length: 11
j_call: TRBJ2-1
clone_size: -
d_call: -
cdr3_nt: TGCAGTGCAATACAGGGATATGAGCAGTTCTTC
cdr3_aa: CSAIQGYEQFF

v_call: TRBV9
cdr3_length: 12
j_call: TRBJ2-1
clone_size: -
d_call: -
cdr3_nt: TGTGCCAGCAGCGTAGCGGACAATGAGCAGTTCTTC
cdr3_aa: CASSVADNEQFF

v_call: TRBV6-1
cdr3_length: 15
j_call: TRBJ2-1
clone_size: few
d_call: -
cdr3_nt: TGTGCCAGCAGCCCCTCACAGGGCCTTGACAATGAGCAGTTCTTC
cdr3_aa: CASSPSQGLDNEQFF

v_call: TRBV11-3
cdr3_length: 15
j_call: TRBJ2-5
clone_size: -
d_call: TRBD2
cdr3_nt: TGTGCCAGCAGCTTGGGCGGGGGGTACCAAGAGACCCAGTACTTC
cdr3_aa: CASSLGGGYQETQYF

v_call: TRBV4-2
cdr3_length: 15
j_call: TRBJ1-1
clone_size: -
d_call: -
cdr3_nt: TGTGCCAGCAGCCAAACCATACAGGGCCACACTGAAGCTTTCTTT
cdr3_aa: CASSQTIQGHTEAFF

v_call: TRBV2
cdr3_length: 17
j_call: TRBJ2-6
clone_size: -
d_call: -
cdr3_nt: TGTGCCAGCATCGCCATGGAGGGGACGGGAGGGGCCAACGTCCTGACTTTC
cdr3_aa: CASIAMEGTGGANVLTF

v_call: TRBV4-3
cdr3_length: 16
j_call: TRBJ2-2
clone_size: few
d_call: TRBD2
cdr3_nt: TGCGCCAGCAGCCAAGGTCTAGCGGGGAACACCGGGGAGCTGTTTTTT
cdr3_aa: CASSQGLAGNTGELFF

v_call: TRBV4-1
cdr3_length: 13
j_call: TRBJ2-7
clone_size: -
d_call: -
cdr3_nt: TGCGCCAGCAGCCAAGATGGAGCCTACGAGCAGTACTTC
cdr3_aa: CASSQDGAYEQYF

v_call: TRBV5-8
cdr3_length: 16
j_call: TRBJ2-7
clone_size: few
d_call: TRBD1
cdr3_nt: TGTGCCAGCAGCCGGGACAGGGGCCTTAGCTCCTACGAGCAGTACTTC
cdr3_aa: CASSRDRGLSSYEQYF

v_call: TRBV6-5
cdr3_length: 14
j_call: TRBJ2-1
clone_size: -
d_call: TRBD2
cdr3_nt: TGTGCCAGCAGTTACTCGCAGGGGACTAGTGAGCAGTTCTTC
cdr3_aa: CASSYSQGTSEQFF

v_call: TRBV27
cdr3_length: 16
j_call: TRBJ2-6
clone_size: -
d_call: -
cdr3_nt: TGTGCCAGCATCGACAGGAGTGGCAGGGAGGCCAACGTCCTGACTTTC
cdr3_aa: CASIDRSGREANVLTF

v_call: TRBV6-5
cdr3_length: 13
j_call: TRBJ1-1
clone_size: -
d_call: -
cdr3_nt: TGTGCCAGCAGGCCCGGGACAAGATATGAAGCTTTCTTT
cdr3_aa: CASRPGTRYEAFF

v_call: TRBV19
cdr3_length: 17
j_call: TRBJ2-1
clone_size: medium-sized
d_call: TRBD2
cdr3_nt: TGTGCCAGTAGTGTCGGCGGGGGAGCCATCCTTTACAATGAGCAGTTCTTC
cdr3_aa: CASSVGGGAILYNEQFF

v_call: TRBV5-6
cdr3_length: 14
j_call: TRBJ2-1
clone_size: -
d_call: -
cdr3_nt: TGTGCCAGCAGCTTGGCCACAGTTTACAATGAGCAGTTCTTC
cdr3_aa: CASSLATVYNEQFF

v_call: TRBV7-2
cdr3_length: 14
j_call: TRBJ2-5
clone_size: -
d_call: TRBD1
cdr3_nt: TGTGCCAGCAGCTTCGCAGGGGGCCGGGAGACCCAGTACTTC
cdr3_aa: CASSFAGGRETQYF

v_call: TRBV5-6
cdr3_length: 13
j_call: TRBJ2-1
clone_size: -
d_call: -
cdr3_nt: TGTGCCAGCAGCTTGGAGCCTCCCCGGGAGCAGTTCTTC
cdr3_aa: CASSLEPPREQFF

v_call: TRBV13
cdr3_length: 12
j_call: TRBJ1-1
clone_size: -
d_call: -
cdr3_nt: TGTGCCGGCGGACAGTTAAGGACTGAAGCTTTCTTT
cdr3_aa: CAGGQLRTEAFF

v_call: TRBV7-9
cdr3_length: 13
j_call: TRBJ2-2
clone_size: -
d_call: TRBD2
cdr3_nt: TGTGCCAGCAAGAGCGGGGAGACCGGGGAGCTGTTTTTT
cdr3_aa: CASKSGETGELFF

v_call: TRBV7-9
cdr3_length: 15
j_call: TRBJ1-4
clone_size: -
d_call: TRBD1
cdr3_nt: TGTGCCAGCAGCCCTAAGACAGGGGACGATGAAAAACTGTTTTTT
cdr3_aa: CASSPKTGDDEKLFF

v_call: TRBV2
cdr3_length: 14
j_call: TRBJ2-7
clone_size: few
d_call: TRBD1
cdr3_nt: TGTGCCAGCATAACGGACAGGGTTGTTGGCGAGCAGTACTTC
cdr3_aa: CASITDRVVGEQYF

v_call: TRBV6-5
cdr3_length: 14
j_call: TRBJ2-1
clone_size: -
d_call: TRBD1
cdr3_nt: TGTGCCAGCAGTCTGGGACAGGGGTTGGATGAGCAGTTCTTC
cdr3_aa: CASSLGQGLDEQFF

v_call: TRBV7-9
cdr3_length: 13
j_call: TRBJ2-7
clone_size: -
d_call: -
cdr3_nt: TGTGCCAGCAGCGCGGATGGCTCCTACGAGCAGTACTTC
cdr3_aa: CASSADGSYEQYF

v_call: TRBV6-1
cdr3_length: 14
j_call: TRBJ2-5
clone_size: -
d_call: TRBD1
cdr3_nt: TGTGCCAGCAGTGAGTCGACAGGGGAAGAGACCCAGTACTTC
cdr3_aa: CASSESTGEETQYF

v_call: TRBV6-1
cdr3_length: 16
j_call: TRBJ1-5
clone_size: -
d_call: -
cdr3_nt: TGTGCCAGCAGTGAAAAAGTAGGGGATGACAATCAGCCCCAGCATTTT
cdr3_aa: CASSEKVGDDNQPQHF

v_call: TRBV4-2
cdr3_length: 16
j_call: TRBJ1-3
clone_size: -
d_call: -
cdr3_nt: TGTGCCAGCAGCCCCAACCCGGGGGGGACTGGAAACACCATATATTTT
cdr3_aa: CASSPNPGGTGNTIYF

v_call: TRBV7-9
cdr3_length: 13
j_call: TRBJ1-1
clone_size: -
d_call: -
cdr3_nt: TGTGCCAGCAGCCCTAGTGAGAGGACTGAAGCTTTCTTT
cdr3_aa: CASSPSERTEAFF

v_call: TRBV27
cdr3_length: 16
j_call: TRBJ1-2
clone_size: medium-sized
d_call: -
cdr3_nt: TGTGCCAGCAGTTTAACGTTTGTAGAGGAGTCGAGGGGCTACACCTTC
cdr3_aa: CASSLTFVEESRGYTF

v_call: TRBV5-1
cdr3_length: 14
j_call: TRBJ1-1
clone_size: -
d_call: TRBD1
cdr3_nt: TGCGCCAGCAGCGCCGCAGGGGGCTACACTGAAGCTTTCTTT
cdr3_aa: CASSAAGGYTEAFF

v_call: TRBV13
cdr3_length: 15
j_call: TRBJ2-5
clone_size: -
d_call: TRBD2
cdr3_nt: TGTGCCAGCAGCTTGAGCGGGGGGGCCTTAGAGACCCAGTACTTC
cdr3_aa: CASSLSGGALETQYF

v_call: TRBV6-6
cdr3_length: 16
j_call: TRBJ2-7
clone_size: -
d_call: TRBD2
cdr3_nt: TGTGCCAGCAGTTACTCGGGCGGGGGGCCCTCCTACGAGCAGTACTTC
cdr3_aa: CASSYSGGGPSYEQYF

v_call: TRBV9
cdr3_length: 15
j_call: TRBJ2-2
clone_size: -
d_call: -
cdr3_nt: TGTGCCAGCACCCTCGGGACTTCGAACACCGGGGAGCTGTTTTTT
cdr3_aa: CASTLGTSNTGELFF

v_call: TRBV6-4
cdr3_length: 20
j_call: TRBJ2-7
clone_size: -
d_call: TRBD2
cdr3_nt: TGTGCCAGCAGTGATTCGAAGACTAGCGGGGGGCGGACACGTCTCTGCGAGCAGTACTTC
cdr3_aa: CASSDSKTSGGRTRLCEQYF

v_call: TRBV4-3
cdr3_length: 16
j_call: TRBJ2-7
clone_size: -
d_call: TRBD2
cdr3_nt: TGCGCCAGCAGCCAAGATTTAGCGGGGAACGCCTACGAGCAGTACTTC
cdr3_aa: CASSQDLAGNAYEQYF

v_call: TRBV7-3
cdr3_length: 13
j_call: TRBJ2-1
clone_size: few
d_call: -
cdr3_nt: TGTGCCAGCAGCTCCGACTTCTACAATGAGCAGTTCTTC
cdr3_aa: CASSSDFYNEQFF

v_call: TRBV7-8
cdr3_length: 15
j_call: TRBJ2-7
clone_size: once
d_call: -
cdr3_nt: TGTGCCAGCAGCCTGGCCCTTTATGGCACCTACGAGCAGTACTTC
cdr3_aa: CASSLALYGTYEQYF

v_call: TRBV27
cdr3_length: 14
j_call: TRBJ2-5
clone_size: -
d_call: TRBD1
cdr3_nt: TGTGCCAGCAGTCCTGGGACAGCCTTAGGGACCCAGTACTTC
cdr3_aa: CASSPGTALGTQYF

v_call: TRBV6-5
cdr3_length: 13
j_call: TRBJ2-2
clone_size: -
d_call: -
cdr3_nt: TGTGCCAGCAGTTACGGCCTGGCCGGGGAGCTGTTTTTT
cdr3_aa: CASSYGLAGELFF

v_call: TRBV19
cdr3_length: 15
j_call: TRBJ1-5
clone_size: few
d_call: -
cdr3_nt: TGTGCCAGTAGTATAGGGGCAGCCCCCCATCAGCCCCAGCATTTT
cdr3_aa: CASSIGAAPHQPQHF